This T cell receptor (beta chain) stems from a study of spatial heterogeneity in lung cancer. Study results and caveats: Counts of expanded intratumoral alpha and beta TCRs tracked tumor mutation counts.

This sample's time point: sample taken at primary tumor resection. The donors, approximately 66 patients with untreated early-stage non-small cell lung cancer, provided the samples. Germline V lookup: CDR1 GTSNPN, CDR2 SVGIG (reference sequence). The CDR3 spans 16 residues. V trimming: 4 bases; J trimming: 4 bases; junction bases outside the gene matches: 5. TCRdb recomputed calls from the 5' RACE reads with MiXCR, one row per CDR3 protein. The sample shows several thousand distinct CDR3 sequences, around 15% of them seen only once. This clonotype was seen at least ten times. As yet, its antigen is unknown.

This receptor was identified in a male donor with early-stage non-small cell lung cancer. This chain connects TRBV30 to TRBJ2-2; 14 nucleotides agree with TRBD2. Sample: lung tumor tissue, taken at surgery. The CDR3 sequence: CAWIPGLAGVTGELFF. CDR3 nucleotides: TGTGCCTGGATTCCGGGACTAGCGGGAGTCACCGGGGAGCTGTTTTTT.